These 17 T cell receptor beta chains were sequenced from one sample in a study of patients and donors after allogeneic stem cell transplantation. MiXCR, run by TCRdb on the RT-PCR reads, gives a single entry per CDR3 protein. The sample includes more than 150,000 distinct CDR3 sequences, 41% of them seen just once. Sequencing used blood, either unsorted or a sorted T cell fraction (not recorded which). The receptors were gathered from a human donor who was either an allogeneic HSCT recipient or a stem cell or donor lymphocyte infusion donor (not recorded which). It is not recorded whose cells these are; they may come from a transplant donor.

This chain links TRBV20-1 with TRBJ1-2; no firm D call. The CDR3 length is 13 residues. Trimming stripped 2 bases from V and 3 bases from J, with 10 bases between. Germline V gene lookup returns CDR1 DFQATT and CDR2 SNEGSKA (reference sequence). In nucleotides, the CDR3 is TGCAGTGCTAGACCGTTAGCCCACTATGGCTACACCTTC. As protein: CSARPLAHYGYTF.

As concerns this clonotype: The junction shows a germline mismatch at one end, possibly a read error. This chain links TRBV5-1 with TRBJ2-7; 7 bases agree with TRBD2. This CDR3 comprises 15 residues. Germline assignment: CDR1 SGHRS and CDR2 YFSETQ. In nucleotides, the CDR3 is TGCGCCAGCAGCTTGGATTCGCGGGAGTTCTACGAGCGGTACTTC. The encoded protein is CASSLDSREFYERYF. Combining the CDR3 with reference TRBV5-1 and TRBJ2-7 gives the whole variable domain KAGVTQTPRYLIKTRGQQVTLSCSPISGHRSVSWYQQTPGQGLQFLFEYFSETQRNKGNFPGRFSGRQFSNSRSEMNVSTLELGDSALYLCASSLDSREFYERYFGPGTRLTVT.

The sample holds a few counts of this clonotype. This chain uses TRBV29-1 with TRBJ2-7; D not resolved. The germline CDR1 and CDR2 sequences are SQVTM and ANQGSEA. This CDR3 contains 15 residues. V was pared by 1 base and J by 1 base, with 14 bases between. CDR3 sequence reads: CSVEVDLGQSYEQYF. The CDR3 DNA follows: TGCAGCGTTGAAGTTGATCTAGGGCAATCCTACGAGCAGTACTTC.

The rearrangement links TRBV9 to TRBJ1-1; D ambiguous. Between the trimmed V and J ends, which lost 1 base and 0 bases, there was a span of 7 bases. Germline loops: CDR1 SGDLS, CDR2 YYNGEE. The CDR3 consists of 14 residues. The CDR3 region is CASSVLSMNTEAFF. The CDR3 DNA follows: TGTGCCAGCAGCGTACTTTCAATGAACACTGAAGCTTTCTTT.

This chain uses TRBV28 with TRBJ2-5, with TRBD2 identical over 7 bases. Germline CDR1 MDHEN, CDR2 SYDVKM. With V trimmed by 7 bases and J by 2 bases, 10 bases remained unmatched. This CDR3 is built from 15 residues. The CDR3 spells CASTDSGRGQETQYF. The CDR3 DNA follows: TGTGCCAGCACCGATAGCGGGCGGGGTCAAGAGACCCAGTACTTC.

This clonotype was counted between two and nine times. The chain employs TRBV4-3 and TRBJ2-7; the D is unclear. The germline CDR1 and CDR2 sequences are LGHNA and YSLEER. The CDR3 has 14 residues. Between the trimmed V and J ends, which lost 0 bases and 3 bases, there was a span of 9 bases. The CDR3 DNA follows: TGCGCCAGCAGCCAAGACCACACCGTCTACGAGCAGTACTTC. Translating it yields CASSQDHTVYEQYF.

In this sample, this clonotype turned up a few times. The chain carries TRBV20-1 and TRBJ1-2, with D possibly TRBD1 on 6 matching bases. V shed 5 bases and J shed 6 bases, with 19 bases lying between them. CDR1 is DFQATT and CDR2 is SNEGSKA in the germline V gene (reference sequence). CDR3 length: 14 amino acids. The CDR3 loop is CSAPNGGGMDGYTF. The CDR3 nucleotides read TGCAGTGCTCCCAACGGGGGGGGCATGGATGGCTACACCTTC.

This clonotype was counted between two and nine times. This chain links TRBV5-5 with TRBJ2-2, with D possibly called TRBD1 or TRBD2 (5 bases each). V was trimmed by 3 bases and J by 0 bases, leaving 12 bases between them. The V gene's germline CDR1 is SGHKS and CDR2 YYEKEE (reference sequence). The CDR3 sequence is 16 residues long. The CDR3 DNA follows: TGTGCCAGCAGCTCCCAACCGGGACCGAACACCGGGGAGCTGTTTTTT. Translation: CASSSQPGPNTGELFF.

This clonotype occurred a few times. The V and J genes are TRBV6-5 and TRBJ1-1; no clear D gene. Germline V gene lookup returns CDR1 MNHEY and CDR2 SVGAGI. Trimming pared 5 bases from V and 6 bases from J, leaving 13 bases between. The CDR3 extends over 13 amino acids. CDR3 nucleotides: TGTGCCAGCAGTCTAAGTCTGTTGGCTGAAGCTTTCTTT. This codes for CASSLSLLAEAFF.

The chain combines TRBV6-5 with TRBJ2-3; 8 bases map to TRBD2. Germline CDR1 and CDR2: MNHEY and SVGAGI. The CDR3 is 16 residues long. With 2 bases clipped from V and 0 bases from J, the junction kept 4 bases outside the gene matches. CDR3: CASSYEASGSTDTQYF. The CDR3 coding sequence is TGTGCCAGCAGTTACGAGGCTAGCGGGAGCACAGATACGCAGTATTTT.

This chain uses TRBV11-2 with TRBJ1-2; D remains ambiguous. Trimming pared 8 bases from V and 11 bases from J, leaving 18 bases between. Germline V lookup: CDR1 SGHAT, CDR2 FQNNGV. CDR3 length: 12 residues. The CDR3 sequence: CASPGRKKVYTF. The CDR3 nucleotides are TGTGCCAGCCCTGGAAGGAAGAAGGTTTACACCTTC.

This chain connects TRBV7-2 to TRBJ1-3; D ambiguous. CDR3 size: 14 residues. CDR1 and CDR2 from the germline V gene are SGHTA and FQGNSA. V was trimmed by 1 base and J by 4 bases, leaving 8 bases between them. Here the CDR3 DNA reads TGTGCCAGCAGCTTAGGACGTAGGGGAAACACCATATATTTT. Protein sequence: CASSLGRRGNTIYF.

The V and J genes are TRBV9 and TRBJ1-1; D gene unclear. V was clipped by 3 bases and J by 1 base, with 19 bases between them. Germline CDR1 and CDR2: SGDLS and YYNGEE. CDR3 length: 17 amino acids. The CDR3 loop reads CASSAPSPGWANTEAFF. In DNA form, the CDR3 reads TGTGCCAGCAGCGCCCCTTCCCCAGGTTGGGCGAACACTGAAGCTTTCTTT.

This rearrangement joins TRBV6-2 or TRBV6-3 to TRBJ2-7; no clear D gene. The germline V and J ends were trimmed by 4 bases and 3 bases, with 13 bases remaining between them. CDR3 length: 14 amino acids. CDR1 MNHEY and CDR2 SVGEGT come from the germline V gene. For the CDR3, the DNA is TGTGCCAGCAGTTCCCAACAGAAATTCTACGAGCAGTACTTC. Protein: CASSSQQKFYEQYF.

This clonotype was observed a few times. This chain links TRBV5-1 with TRBJ1-1; 7 nucleotides match TRBD1. Germline V gene data show CDR1 as SGHRS and CDR2 as YFSETQ. This CDR3 comprises 15 residues. V lost 0 bases and J lost 1; bases outside the gene matches: 3. CDR3 region: CASSLEGAPNTEAFF. The CDR3 region has the DNA TGCGCCAGCAGCTTGGAGGGGGCTCCGAACACTGAAGCTTTCTTT.

This clonotype has only one observation. This rearrangement joins TRBV14 to TRBJ2-3; 8 bases are shared with TRBD2. The CDR3 loop spans 15 amino acids. The germline V gene encodes CDR1 SGHDN and CDR2 FVKESK. V shed 4 bases, J shed 0 bases, and the junction held 3 bases outside the gene matches. In nucleotides, the CDR3 is TGTGCCAGCAGCCTTAGCGGGGCTAGCACAGATACGCAGTATTTT. It codes for CASSLSGASTDTQYF. The variable domain in full, completed from reference TRBV14 and TRBJ2-3, reads EAGVTQFPSHSVIEKGQTVTLRCDPISGHDNLYWYRRVMGKEIKFLLHFVKESKQDESGMPNNRFLAERTGGTYSTLKVQPAELEDSGVYFCASSLSGASTDTQYFGPGTRLTVL.

This rearrangement joins TRBV2 to TRBJ1-1; 8 bases map to TRBD1. The J segment lost 11 bases and the V segment lost 4 bases, leaving 9 bases of the junction unmatched. CDR1 is SNHLY and CDR2 is FYNNEI in the germline V gene. The length of the CDR3 is 13 residues. In nucleotides, the CDR3 is TGTGCCAGCAGTGTATCGGCTAACAGGGGGGCTTTCTTT. As protein: CASSVSANRGAFF.